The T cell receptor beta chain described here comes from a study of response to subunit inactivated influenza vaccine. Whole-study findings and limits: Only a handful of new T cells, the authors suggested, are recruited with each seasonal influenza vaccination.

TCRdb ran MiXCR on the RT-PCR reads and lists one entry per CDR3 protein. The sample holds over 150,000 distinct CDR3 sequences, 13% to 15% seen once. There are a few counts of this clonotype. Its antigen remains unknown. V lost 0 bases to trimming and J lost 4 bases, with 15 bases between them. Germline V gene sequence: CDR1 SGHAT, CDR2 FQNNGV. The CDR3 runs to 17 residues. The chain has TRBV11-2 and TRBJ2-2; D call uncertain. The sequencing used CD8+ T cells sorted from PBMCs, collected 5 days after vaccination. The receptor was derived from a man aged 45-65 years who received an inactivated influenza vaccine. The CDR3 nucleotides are TGTGCCAGCAGCTTAGAGTGGCTTTCCCTTCTCACCGGGGAGCTGTTTTTT. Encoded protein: CASSLEWLSLLTGELFF. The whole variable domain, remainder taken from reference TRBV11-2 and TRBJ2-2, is EAGVAQSPRYKIIEKRQSVAFWCNPISGHATLYWYQQILGQGPKLLIQFQNNGVVDDSQLPKDRFSAERLKGVDSTLKIQPAKLEDSAVYLCASSLEWLSLLTGELFFGEGSRLTVL.